Listed below are T cell receptor beta chains from one sample, sequenced in a study of response to subunit inactivated influenza vaccine. From the RT-PCR reads, TCRdb called clonotypes with MiXCR, one entry per CDR3 protein. The table lists roughly 700,000 distinct CDR3 sequences, approximately 15% of them singletons. The starting material was PBMCs from blood, obtained 14 to 15 days before vaccination. All receptors derive from a man between 45 and 60 years old who received an inactivated influenza vaccine. Both conserved end residues are part of each CDR3. The D gene is left open where the match is weak. A clone size is listed for some rows: how often the clone was seen (once, few, many), or a class if it is expanded.

clone_size d_call j_call v_call cdr3_aa cdr3_nt
few - TRBJ2-1 TRBV5-1 CASSWDDPSYNEQFF TGCGCCAGCAGCTGGGACGATCCTTCCTACAATGAGCAGTTCTTC
- TRBD2 TRBJ2-7 TRBV27 CASSLNLGLAGVHYEQYF TGTGCCAGCAGTCTAAACCTGGGACTAGCGGGAGTTCACTACGAGCAGTACTTC
- - TRBJ1-2 TRBV12-3/TRBV12-4 CASSPITGRDGYTF TGTGCCAGCAGTCCAATTACAGGGCGCGATGGCTACACCTTC
few TRBD2 TRBJ2-1 TRBV6-4 CASGTSQSSYNEQFF TGTGCCTCTGGGACTAGCCAAAGCTCCTACAATGAGCAGTTCTTC
few - TRBJ2-5 TRBV5-1 CASSLGNEGETQYF TGCGCCAGCAGCTTGGGCAACGAAGGGGAGACCCAGTACTTC
- TRBD2 TRBJ2-5 TRBV29-1 CSVDQTSDQETQYF TGCAGCGTTGATCAAACTAGCGACCAAGAGACCCAGTACTTC
- - TRBJ2-3 TRBV9 CASSPQSGREYF TGTGCCAGCAGCCCTCAAAGTGGACGGGAGTATTTT
few - TRBJ1-1 TRBV14 CASSQVGGPMNTEAFF TGTGCCAGCAGCCAAGTGGGGGGGCCCATGAACACTGAAGCTTTCTTT
few - TRBJ2-7 TRBV7-8 CASSLRTGIHEQYF TGTGCCAGCAGCTTAAGAACAGGGATCCACGAGCAGTACTTC
- TRBD1 TRBJ2-7 TRBV6-2/TRBV6-3 CASILWTGGNEQYF TGTGCCAGCATCCTATGGACAGGGGGCAACGAGCAGTACTTC
few - TRBJ1-5 TRBV12-3/TRBV12-4 CASSNGGGSQPQHF TGTGCCAGCAGTAACGGGGGCGGGAGTCAGCCCCAGCATTTT
many - TRBJ2-5 TRBV15 CATSWGASKETQYF TGTGCCACCAGCTGGGGGGCATCCAAAGAGACCCAGTACTTC
- - TRBJ2-5 TRBV12-2 CASRPSGGTKETQYF TGTGCAAGTCGCCCCTCGGGGGGGACCAAAGAGACCCAGTACTTC
- TRBD1 TRBJ2-5 TRBV11-2 CASSLAWDRPQRTQYF TGTGCCAGCAGCTTAGCCTGGGACAGGCCCCAGCGGACCCAGTACTTC
few - TRBJ2-7 TRBV7-2 CASSLYPVSYEQYF TGTGCCAGCAGCTTATATCCAGTCTCCTACGAGCAGTACTTC
few - TRBJ1-3 TRBV4-3 CASSQGRGGGNTIYF TGCGCCAGCAGCCAGGGGAGGGGGGGCGGAAACACCATATATTTT
- TRBD1 TRBJ1-1 TRBV28 CASSPLPGTGTTEAFF TGTGCCAGCAGCCCCCTTCCGGGGACAGGGACCACTGAAGCTTTCTTT
- TRBD2 TRBJ2-1 TRBV29-1 CSVDLSREGLNEQFF TGCAGCGTTGACTTGTCCCGGGAGGGCCTTAATGAGCAGTTCTTC
- - TRBJ2-2 TRBV20-1 CSARGAGLIYTGELFF TGCAGTGCTAGAGGGGCAGGCCTCATATACACCGGGGAGCTGTTTTTT
few TRBD2 TRBJ2-1 TRBV13 CASSLGGLGSNEQFF TGTGCCAGCAGCTTAGGGGGACTAGGTAGCAATGAGCAGTTCTTC
few - TRBJ2-1 TRBV7-9 CASSSSQGGSYNEQFF TGTGCCAGCAGCTCCTCACAGGGGGGGTCCTACAATGAGCAGTTCTTC
few - TRBJ2-7 TRBV5-8 CASGSVPSAVHDEQYF TGTGCCAGCGGTTCGGTACCCTCGGCAGTACACGACGAGCAGTACTTC
- - TRBJ2-2 TRBV9 CASSAFSHRDTGELFF TGTGCCAGCAGCGCCTTTTCGCACAGGGACACCGGGGAGCTGTTTTTT
- TRBD2 TRBJ2-1 TRBV10-3 CAIRPGLATYNEQFF TGTGCCATCAGACCGGGACTAGCGACCTACAATGAGCAGTTCTTC
few - TRBJ2-1 TRBV14 CASSQNWGATYNEQFF TGTGCCAGCAGCCAAAATTGGGGCGCCACCTACAATGAGCAGTTCTTC
few TRBD2 TRBJ2-7 TRBV6-2/TRBV6-3 CASSPRGGGTYEQYF TGTGCCAGCAGTCCCCGGGGGGGCGGAACCTACGAGCAGTACTTC
- - TRBJ2-1 TRBV19 CASSTVYNEQFF TGTGCCAGTAGTACAGTATACAATGAGCAGTTCTTC
- - TRBJ2-4 TRBV2 CTSSLQGTQGVAKNIQYF TGTACCAGCAGTTTACAAGGGACTCAAGGGGTAGCCAAAAACATTCAGTACTTC
few - TRBJ1-1 TRBV27 CASSFLGLGTEAFF TGTGCCAGCAGTTTCCTTGGATTGGGCACTGAAGCTTTCTTT
few TRBD2 TRBJ2-5 TRBV7-2 CASKWREVGETQYF TGTGCCAGCAAGTGGCGGGAGGTGGGGGAGACCCAGTACTTC
- TRBD1 TRBJ1-1 TRBV12-3/TRBV12-4 CASSRGAATEAFF TGTGCCAGCAGCAGGGGGGCCGCAACTGAAGCTTTCTTT
few TRBD2 TRBJ2-5 TRBV29-1 CSYLAGVQETQYF TGCAGCTACCTAGCGGGAGTCCAAGAGACCCAGTACTTC
many TRBD1 TRBJ2-5 TRBV11-2 CASSFRTGKRVETQYF TGTGCCAGCAGCTTTAGGACAGGAAAAAGGGTCGAGACCCAGTACTTC
few - TRBJ2-2 TRBV27 CASSLMRVNTGELFF TGTGCCAGCAGTTTGATGCGGGTGAACACCGGGGAGCTGTTTTTT
- TRBD1 TRBJ2-7 TRBV6-4 CASKGQPHRF TGTGCCAGCAAGGGACAGCCTCACCGCTTC
few - TRBJ2-1 TRBV20-1 CSARVDRSLYNEQFF TGCAGTGCTAGAGTCGACAGGAGCCTTTACAATGAGCAGTTCTTC
- - TRBJ2-5 TRBV7-2 CASSLGMGRSETQYF TGTGCCAGCAGCTTAGGAATGGGGCGGTCCGAGACCCAGTACTTC
- - TRBJ1-1 TRBV29-1 CSVEGRLGVTEAFF TGCAGCGTTGAAGGTCGGTTGGGTGTGACTGAAGCTTTCTTT
few - TRBJ2-7 TRBV30 CALDNYYEQYF TGTGCCTTGGACAATTACTACGAGCAGTACTTC
- - TRBJ1-1 TRBV12-3/TRBV12-4 CASNRDGNTEAFF TGTGCCAGTAACAGGGACGGAAACACTGAAGCTTTCTTT
few - TRBJ2-3 TRBV4-1 CASSQGGSAPDTQYF TGCGCCAGCAGCCAAGGGGGGTCGGCACCAGATACGCAGTATTTT